This entry lists 16 T cell receptor beta chains sequenced from one sample in a study of cytomegalovirus exposure and HLA in healthy donors (dated by TCRdb to between 2016 and 2019). The method was the immunoSEQ multiplex PCR assay. For the multiplex PCR, a mixture combining 60 forward primers for TCR Vbeta segments and 13 reverse primers for TCR Jbeta segments was used. Held by TCRdb, this immuneACCESS table contains in-frame sequences only and omits some clones. Under half of the omission traces to an unresolved V gene where checked; the cause of the rest is unknown. This sample lists 100,000 or so clones; about 75% were detected once. Over 9% of the sample is held by the ten biggest clonotypes. What was sequenced was PBMCs. The receptors stem from a young man in good health and CMV-seropositive.

The rearrangement links TRBV28 to TRBJ2-3; D unresolved. This CDR3 comprises 13 residues. Germline V CDR1 and CDR2: MDHEN, SYDVKM. Trimming shortened V by 6 bases and J by 6 bases, and 13 bases separated the two germline ends. The CDR3 bases are TGTGCCAGCAGCCTACTATTACGGGATACGCAGTATTTT. Translating gives CASSLLLRDTQYF.

The table lists this clone with a few counts. The chain links TRBV4-1 to TRBJ2-4; D perhaps matches TRBD2 (6 bases). The CDR3 is 15 residues long. Trimming stripped 2 bases from V and 2 bases from J, with 10 bases between. Germline V lookup: CDR1 MGHRA, CDR2 YSYEKL. CDR3 coding DNA: TGCGCCAGCAGCCAATTGGGGGGACCCAAAAACATTCAGTACTTC. It is translated as CASSQLGGPKNIQYF.

This clone was seen more than once but under ten times. V usage is TRBV6-5 and J usage is TRBJ1-4; 8 bases map to TRBD1. The ends lost 5 bases at V and 8 bases at J; junction bases unmatched: 10. The CDR3 totals 15 residues. Germline assignment: CDR1 MNHEY and CDR2 SVGAGI. The DNA of the CDR3 is TGTGCCAGCAGTCCGAGGACAGGGTATTGGGAAAAACTGTTTTTT. Amino acid sequence: CASSPRTGYWEKLFF.

The chain joins TRBV9 to TRBJ2-2, with TRBD1 as a possible D gene (5 bases). The CDR3 spans 16 residues. Trimming shortened V by 0 bases and J by 4 bases, and 13 bases separated the two germline ends. CDR1 and CDR2 from the germline V gene are SGDLS and YYNGEE. The CDR3 loop is CASSVGAGSVTGELFF. DNA for the CDR3: TGTGCCAGCAGCGTAGGAGCAGGGTCGGTCACCGGGGAGCTGTTTTTT.

In this sample, this clone turned up once. The chain has TRBV11-2 and TRBJ2-7; perhaps TRBD1 as D (5 bases). CDR1 and CDR2 (germline): SGHAT, FQNNGV. The CDR3 has 17 residues. Deletions cut 3 bases from V and 0 bases from J, with 18 bases between. The CDR3 coding sequence is TGTGCCAGCAGCTTGTCAAGGGGCGGAACGAGCTCCTACGAGCAGTACTTC. Translated: CASSLSRGGTSSYEQYF. Complete variable domain (other parts from reference TRBV11-2 and TRBJ2-7): EAGVAQSPRYKIIEKRQSVAFWCNPISGHATLYWYQQILGQGPKLLIQFQNNGVVDDSQLPKDRFSAERLKGVDSTLKIQPAKLEDSAVYLCASSLSRGGTSSYEQYFGPGTRLTVT.

The chain combines TRBV6-1 with TRBJ2-5, with 9 bases identical to TRBD2. Germline CDR1 MNHNS, CDR2 SASEGT. V was clipped by 6 bases and J by 4 bases; unmatched bases: 21. The CDR3 extends over 19 amino acids. The CDR3 region has the DNA TGTGCCAGCAGCGAAAGCCTGAGGGTGCAGCGGGGGGCGGGAGAGACCCAGTACTTC. Translating it yields CASSESLRVQRGAGETQYF.

The rearrangement joins TRBV2 to TRBJ1-2; 8 bases match TRBD1. The germline CDR1 and CDR2 sequences are SNHLY and FYNNEI. This CDR3 contains 13 residues. V shed 6 bases, J shed 7 bases, and the junction held 7 bases outside the gene matches. CDR3 bases: TGTGCCAGCAGAGGCGACAGGGGACGTGGCTACACCTTC. Translated, it gives CASRGDRGRGYTF.

The gene calls are TRBV19 and TRBJ2-3; 8 bases match TRBD1. In germline, CDR1 is LNHDA, CDR2 SQIVND (reference sequence). The J segment lost 3 bases and the V segment lost 3 bases, leaving 5 bases of the junction unmatched. The CDR3 runs 15 residues. Here the CDR3 reads CASSIQGARTDTQYF. For the CDR3, the DNA is TGTGCCAGTAGTATTCAGGGGGCAAGGACAGATACGCAGTATTTT.

The gene calls are TRBV29-1 and TRBJ2-7; tentative D call: TRBD1 (6 bases). The V and J ends lost 0 bases and 1 base respectively, with 10 bases between them. The CDR3 consists of 14 residues. CDR1 is SQVTM, CDR2 ANQGSEA, per germline. The CDR3 DNA reads as TGCAGCGTTGAAGAGGGACAAGGATCCTACGAGCAGTACTTC. Translating it yields CSVEEGQGSYEQYF.

The chain joins TRBV4-1 to TRBJ1-2; tentatively, D is TRBD1 (5 bases). The V gene lost 1 base and the J gene lost 3 bases, with 9 bases spanning the gap. The CDR3 is made up of 14 amino acids. CDR1 is MGHRA and CDR2 is YSYEKL in the germline V gene. CDR3 in DNA: TGCGCCAGCAGCCAAGTCAGGGCGGACTATGGCTACACCTTC. Translating it yields CASSQVRADYGYTF.

In DNA, the CDR3 is TGTGCCACGGGACTAGCGGGGGCCGCAGATACGCAGTATTTT. Its translation: CATGLAGAADTQYF. The J gene is TRBJ2-3, the V gene TRBV25-1; 14 nucleotides agree with TRBD2. The V gene's germline CDR1 is MGHDK and CDR2 SYGVNS. The CDR3 covers 14 residues. With 10 bases clipped from V and 4 bases from J, the junction kept 4 bases outside the gene matches.

This clone was seen only a few times. The chain uses TRBV5-8 and TRBJ2-3, with 13 bases lining up with TRBD2. Germline CDR1 is SGHTS and CDR2 is YDEGEE. The ends lost 2 bases at V and 0 bases at J; junction bases unmatched: 9. The length of the CDR3 is 19 residues. The CDR3 sequence: CASSFLGLAGASSTDTQYF. As DNA, the CDR3 is TGTGCCAGCAGCTTTCTTGGACTAGCGGGGGCTTCTAGCACAGATACGCAGTATTTT.

The chain recombines TRBV2 with TRBJ1-3; D call uncertain. Germline V CDR1 and CDR2: SNHLY, FYNNEI. The CDR3 has 13 amino acids. V lost 11 bases and J 0 bases, leaving 11 bases between the germline ends. The CDR3: CACRNSSGNTIYF. CDR3 DNA sequence: TGTGCCTGCCGAAACAGCTCTGGAAACACCATATATTTT.

The chain carries TRBV21-1 and TRBJ1-1; the table gives TRBD1 as D, unverified against the DNA. TRBV21-1 is classified as a pseudogene. The CDR3 totals 15 residues. As DNA, the CDR3 is TGTGCCAGCAGCACCCAGACAGATATGAACACTGAAGCTTTCTTT. Amino acid sequence: CASSTQTDMNTEAFF.

This clone has more than one count but fewer than ten. The chain is built from TRBV7-9 and TRBJ2-3, with 9 nucleotides matching TRBD1. Germline trimming cut 5 bases from V and 1 base from J; bases unmatched to any gene: 4. CDR3 length equals 15 residues. The germline V gene encodes CDR1 SEHNR and CDR2 FQNEAQ (reference sequence). The CDR3 loop is CASSAHRGRTDTQYF. DNA for the CDR3: TGTGCCAGCAGCGCACACAGGGGGCGCACAGATACGCAGTATTTT.

The chain joins TRBV5-1 to TRBJ2-1; 12 bases fit TRBD2. The germline gives CDR1 SGHRS, CDR2 YFSETQ. J was trimmed by 3 bases and V by 4 bases; bases with no gene match: 2. The length of the CDR3 is 15 residues. The CDR3 bases are TGCGCCAGCAGCCCGGGACTAGCGGGCTACAATGAGCAGTTCTTC. Translated, it gives CASSPGLAGYNEQFF.